This entry lists 27 T cell receptor beta chains sequenced from one sample in a study of cytomegalovirus exposure and HLA in healthy donors. The primer mix had 60 Vbeta and 13 Jbeta primers. Profiled with immunoSEQ multiplex PCR; TCRdb holds only in-frame clones, not every one. The sample carries 150,000 or so clones, around 84% recorded once. Material: PBMCs. The receptors derive from a man aged 45-65 years in good health and CMV-seronegative.

The sample holds a few counts of this clone. V gene TRBV28 combines with J gene TRBJ2-7; 7 bases line up with TRBD1. J lost 6 bases, V lost 5 bases, and 13 bases had no gene match. Germline V gene data show CDR1 as MDHEN and CDR2 as SYDVKM. The CDR3 is 15 residues long. CDR3 residues: CASSLPTTGPFEQYF. The CDR3 region has the DNA TGTGCCAGCAGTCTCCCCACGACAGGGCCCTTCGAGCAGTACTTC.

The chain has TRBV30 and TRBJ1-4; 9 bases line up with TRBD1. With 3 bases clipped from V and 8 bases from J, the junction kept 10 bases outside the gene matches. Germline CDR1 GTSNPN, CDR2 SVGIG (reference sequence). The CDR3 consists of 15 residues. This CDR3 reads CAWSERDRVGEKLFF. The CDR3 coding sequence is TGTGCCTGGAGCGAACGGGACAGGGTCGGAGAAAAACTGTTTTTT. Drawing the rest from reference TRBV30 and TRBJ1-4, the complete variable domain is SQTIHQWPATLVQPVGSPLSLECTVEGTSNPNLYWYRQAAGRGLQLLFYSVGIGQISSEVPQNLSASRPQDRQFILSSKKLLLSDSGFYLCAWSERDRVGEKLFFGSGTQLSVL.

The rearrangement uses TRBV2 and TRBJ1-2; maybe TRBD1 (6 bases). This CDR3 contains 15 residues. V lost 4 bases and J 5 bases, leaving 17 bases between the germline ends. Germline V gene lookup returns CDR1 SNHLY and CDR2 FYNNEI. The CDR3 bases are TGTGCCAGCAGTGTGACAGGATATCGTCAGTATGGCTACACCTTC. As protein: CASSVTGYRQYGYTF.

This clone came up once. The V and J genes are TRBV30 and TRBJ1-1, with no clear D. The germline V and J ends were trimmed by 5 bases and 1 base, with 11 bases remaining between them. The CDR3 runs to 13 residues. Per germline, CDR1 GTSNPN and CDR2 SVGIG (reference sequence). CDR3 in DNA: TGTGCCTGGGTGGCCCGCAAGAACACTGAAGCTTTCTTT. Translation: CAWVARKNTEAFF.

DNA for the CDR3: TGTGCCAGCAGTCCCGGGACAGGGGGCGAGGGGGTCAATGAGCAGTTCTTC. It specifies CASSPGTGGEGVNEQFF. The chain couples TRBV2 to TRBJ2-1, with 12 bases identical to TRBD1. The CDR3 has 17 amino acids. Germline trimming cut 5 bases from V and 6 bases from J; bases unmatched to any gene: 11. Germline V gene data show CDR1 as SNHLY and CDR2 as FYNNEI.

The chain is built from TRBV4-2 and TRBJ1-4, with TRBD1 matching over 12 bases. J gave up 10 bases and V 3 bases, and 6 bases lay outside the gene matches. Germline V gene data show CDR1 as LGHNA and CDR2 as YNFKEQ. This CDR3 spans 15 amino acids. This CDR3 is CASSHPGQGAGKLFF. Here the CDR3 DNA reads TGTGCCAGCAGCCACCCGGGACAGGGGGCCGGAAAACTGTTTTTT.

The chain carries TRBV2 and TRBJ2-7; 13 bases are a match to TRBD2. From germline, CDR1 is SNHLY and CDR2 FYNNEI. V lost 8 bases and J lost 1; bases outside the gene matches: 2. The CDR3 runs to 14 residues. Here the CDR3 reads CASRTSGSSYEQYF. Here the CDR3 DNA reads TGTGCCAGCCGGACTAGCGGGAGTTCCTACGAGCAGTACTTC.

This clone was detected only a few times. The CDR3 region is CAWSKGRNYGYTF. The CDR3 DNA reads TGTGCCTGGAGTAAGGGGCGGAACTATGGCTACACCTTC. The gene calls are TRBV30 and TRBJ1-2; D might be TRBD1 (5 bases). With 2 bases removed from V and 2 bases from J, the gap between germline ends came to 9 bases. The CDR3 has 13 residues. Germline CDR1 GTSNPN, CDR2 SVGIG (reference sequence).

As concerns this clone: Sequence at one end of the junction differs from germline and may be a read error. This chain links TRBV5-1 with TRBJ1-2; no clear D gene. Germline values: CDR1 SGHRS, CDR2 YFSETQ. This CDR3 region has 14 residues. The CDR3, as DNA: TGCGCCAGCAGTTTGGGAGCGACCGACTATGGCTACACCTTC. As protein: CASSLGATDYGYTF.

V gene TRBV5-4 combines with J gene TRBJ2-3; TRBD2 agrees at 10 bases. The length of the CDR3 is 18 residues. Germline-derived CDR1 and CDR2 are SGHNT and YYREEE (reference sequence). Unmatched junction bases numbered 11, after V lost 4 bases and J lost 0 bases. The CDR3 protein is CASSDGSGGTPSTDTQYF. CDR3 DNA: TGTGCCAGCAGCGACGGTAGCGGGGGGACTCCTAGCACAGATACGCAGTATTTT.

The rearrangement uses TRBV19 and TRBJ1-2; D unclear. Germline values: CDR1 LNHDA, CDR2 SQIVND (reference sequence). V dropped 7 bases and J dropped 6 bases, with 15 bases sitting between them. CDR3 length: 13 amino acids. CDR3 amino acids: CASKFLASDGYTF. CDR3 sequence (DNA): TGTGCCAGTAAATTTTTAGCGTCCGATGGCTACACCTTC.

The CDR3 here is CASSRTGTSYGYTF. The CDR3 nucleotides read TGTGCCAGCAGTCGAACCGGGACAAGTTATGGCTACACCTTC. The chain uses TRBV6-5 and TRBJ1-2, with a tentative D call TRBD1 (6 bases). Germline lookup yields CDR1 MNHEY and CDR2 SVGAGI. Trimming left V 5 bases short and J 5 bases short, with 15 bases between. This CDR3 has 14 amino acids.

The rearrangement uses TRBV9 and TRBJ1-5; 7 bases match TRBD1. Germline-derived CDR1 and CDR2 are SGDLS and YYNGEE. The CDR3 is 14 amino acids. The V gene end was trimmed by 7 bases and the J gene end by 1 base; junction bases not matched to a gene: 5. CDR3 nucleotides: TGTGCCAGCGACGGACAGGAAAGCAATCAGCCCCAGCATTTT. Its protein is CASDGQESNQPQHF.

This clone appeared a few times. V gene TRBV7-8 combines with J gene TRBJ1-2; D gene uncertain. The CDR3 is 15 amino acids. Trimming took 1 base from V and 4 from J, leaving 13 bases between them. Germline CDR1 SGHVS, CDR2 FQNEAQ. The CDR3 loop is CASSLDGLGLYGYTF. CDR3 DNA sequence: TGTGCCAGCAGCTTAGATGGACTGGGTCTCTATGGCTACACCTTC.

The gene calls are TRBV5-1 and TRBJ2-5; 8 nucleotides line up with TRBD2. V shed 0 bases, J shed 5 bases, and the junction held 9 bases outside the gene matches. The CDR3 extends over 16 amino acids. The germline CDR1 and CDR2 sequences are SGHRS and YFSETQ. This CDR3 reads CASSLATTSESETQYF. CDR3 sequence (DNA): TGCGCCAGCAGCTTGGCCACGACTAGCGAAAGCGAGACCCAGTACTTC.

This chain connects TRBV30 to TRBJ2-1, with a possible D match to TRBD2 (6 bases). Trimming stripped 0 bases from V and 5 bases from J, with 17 bases between. The length of the CDR3 is 16 residues. Germline V lookup: CDR1 GTSNPN, CDR2 SVGIG (reference sequence). CDR3 sequence: CAWSVRGREPHNEQFF. For the CDR3, the DNA is TGTGCCTGGAGTGTACGGGGACGGGAGCCCCACAATGAGCAGTTCTTC.

This chain uses TRBV5-4 with TRBJ1-6; 9 positions match TRBD1. Germline values: CDR1 SGHNT, CDR2 YYREEE (reference sequence). The CDR3 spans 16 residues. V was pared by 4 bases and J by 7 bases, with 9 bases of the junction left unmatched. CDR3 DNA sequence: TGTGCCAGCAGCCCAAACCGGACAGGGGTGAATTCACCCCTCCACTTT. Translating gives CASSPNRTGVNSPLHF.

V and J are TRBV12-5 and TRBJ2-7; 10 bases fit TRBD2. CDR1 and CDR2 (germline): LGHNT, FRNRAP. The CDR3 is made up of 15 amino acids. The J segment lost 5 bases and the V segment lost 5 bases, leaving 9 bases of the junction unmatched. The CDR3 sequence: CASGPPSGTSDEQYF. CDR3 DNA: TGTGCTAGTGGTCCCCCCTCCGGGACTAGCGACGAGCAGTACTTC.

The chain uses TRBV30 and TRBJ1-5; D might be TRBD1 (6 bases). V was clipped by 0 bases and J by 7 bases, with 13 bases between them. Germline assignment: CDR1 GTSNPN and CDR2 SVGIG (reference sequence). The CDR3 totals 14 residues. The CDR3 here is CAWSVRGGEQPQHF. For the CDR3, the DNA is TGTGCCTGGAGTGTACGAGGGGGGGAACAGCCCCAGCATTTT.

This chain connects TRBV25-1 to TRBJ2-7; the match to TRBD2 covers 11 bases. The CDR3 consists of 12 residues. Trimming at V came to 8 bases and at J to 6 bases, leaving 3 bases not matched to a gene. Germline V lookup: CDR1 MGHDK, CDR2 SYGVNS. CDR3 protein: CASYSGRGEQYF. Written as DNA, the CDR3 is TGTGCCAGCTATAGCGGGAGGGGCGAGCAGTACTTC.

This chain connects TRBV4-1 to TRBJ2-3, with D perhaps matching TRBD2 (6 bases). The CDR3 is 16 residues long. Germline V gene data show CDR1 as MGHRA and CDR2 as YSYEKL. V was clipped by 0 bases and J by 1 base, with 11 bases between them. The CDR3 DNA reads as TGCGCCAGCAGCCAAGAAGAATGGGGGGGCACAGATACGCAGTATTTT. Translating gives CASSQEEWGGTDTQYF.

V is TRBV19 and J is TRBJ1-5; maybe TRBD1 (5 bases). Trimming pared 7 bases from V and 0 bases from J, leaving 13 bases between. There are 15 residues in the CDR3. Germline values: CDR1 LNHDA, CDR2 SQIVND (reference sequence). For the CDR3, the DNA is TGTGCCAGTACCCCGGGGGGGTATAGCAATCAGCCCCAGCATTTT. It yields the protein CASTPGGYSNQPQHF. The variable domain in full, completed from reference TRBV19 and TRBJ1-5, reads DGGITQSPKYLFRKEGQNVTLSCEQNLNHDAMYWYRQDPGQGLRLIYYSQIVNDFQKGDIAEGYSVSREKKESFPLTVTSAQKNPTAFYLCASTPGGYSNQPQHFGDGTRLSIL.

The chain is built from TRBV5-1 and TRBJ1-5; D remains unclear. Germline CDR1 reads SGHRS; CDR2 reads YFSETQ. The length of the CDR3 is 14 residues. The germline V and J ends were trimmed by 4 bases and 0 bases, with 8 bases remaining between them. The CDR3 is CASSQDGSNQPQHF. CDR3 DNA sequence: TGCGCCAGCAGCCAGGATGGTAGCAATCAGCCCCAGCATTTT.

This clone is a singleton in its sample. The chain couples TRBV7-6 to TRBJ2-3, with 8 bases matching TRBD2. Germline V gives CDR1 SGHVS, CDR2 FNYEAQ. J was trimmed by 3 bases and V by 5 bases; bases with no gene match: 7. The CDR3 is 15 amino acids. The CDR3 region has the DNA TGTGCCAGCAGCATTGTAGCGGGGTTTACAGATACGCAGTATTTT. It specifies CASSIVAGFTDTQYF.

There are a few counts of this clone. J is TRBJ2-1 and V is TRBV19, with 14 positions matching TRBD2. CDR3 size: 14 residues. In germline, CDR1 is LNHDA, CDR2 SQIVND (reference sequence). V gave up 7 bases and J gave up 9 bases; unmatched junction bases: 5. CDR3 in amino acids: CASMTSGGVGEQFF. In nucleotides, the CDR3 is TGTGCCAGTATGACTAGCGGGGGGGTAGGTGAGCAGTTCTTC. The entire variable domain, with the rest obtained from reference TRBV19 and TRBJ2-1, is as follows: DGGITQSPKYLFRKEGQNVTLSCEQNLNHDAMYWYRQDPGQGLRLIYYSQIVNDFQKGDIAEGYSVSREKKESFPLTVTSAQKNPTAFYLCASMTSGGVGEQFFGPGTRLTVL.

The gene calls are TRBV5-4 and TRBJ2-2, with 7 bases fitting TRBD1. The germline V gene has CDR1 SGHNT and CDR2 YYREEE (reference sequence). The CDR3 contains 16 residues. V dropped 2 bases and J dropped 0; count of bases not matched to a gene: 4. In DNA form, the CDR3 reads TGTGCCAGCAGCTTTCCAGGGGGATCGAACACCGGGGAGCTGTTTTTT. Amino acids: CASSFPGGSNTGELFF.

The chain carries TRBV25-1 and TRBJ1-1; possible D gene TRBD1, 5 bases. Deletions cut 7 bases from V and 4 bases from J, with 16 bases between. The CDR3 sequence is 14 residues long. The V gene's germline CDR1 is MGHDK and CDR2 SYGVNS. CDR3 loop: CASISGGGGTEAFF. In DNA, the CDR3 is TGTGCCAGCATTTCGGGGGGGGGTGGCACTGAAGCTTTCTTT.